This entry lists 25 T cell receptor beta chains sequenced from one sample in a study of a mutant IDH1 vaccine in newly diagnosed glioma. No cognate antigen is known for these TCRs. Noted time point: week 5, during vaccination. What each vaccine dose contained was 300 ug of mutant IDH1 20-mer peptide, accompanied by topical imiquimod. TCRdb's copy holds only in-frame clones and misses some; the assay was immunoSEQ multiplex PCR. The repertoire holds 40,000 to 50,000 clones, with 70% to 90% as singletons. This specimen consisted of PBMCs, obtained from a glioma patient whose treatment included an IDH1 peptide vaccine. These receptors originate from a man between 40 and 49 years old with glioma.

The sample holds a few counts of this clone. The V and J genes are TRBV7-2 and TRBJ2-3; D may be TRBD2 (5 bases). V shed 0 bases and J shed 3 bases, with 7 bases lying between them. CDR3 length: 14 amino acids. CDR1 and CDR2 from the germline V gene are SGHTA and FQGNSA. The CDR3 region is CASSLARTTDTQYF. DNA for the CDR3: TGTGCCAGCAGCTTAGCTAGGACTACAGATACGCAGTATTTT.

This clone was recorded a few times. The rearrangement uses TRBV5-4 and TRBJ1-2; weak D call: TRBD1 (5 bases). Trimming stripped 2 bases from V and 3 bases from J, with 8 bases between. The CDR3 spans 13 residues. Germline values: CDR1 SGHNT, CDR2 YYREEE (reference sequence). CDR3 nucleotide sequence: TGTGCCAGCAGCTTCGCACAGGACTATGGCTACACCTTC. Translating gives CASSFAQDYGYTF.

V and J are TRBV18 and TRBJ2-5, with a possible D match to TRBD1 (5 bases). V was pared by 1 base and J by 3 bases, with 9 bases between. From germline, CDR1 is KGHSH and CDR2 LQKENI. This CDR3 is 14 amino acids long. The CDR3 region has the DNA TGTGCCAGCTCACCACTATCAGGGAAAGAGACCCAGTACTTC. Protein: CASSPLSGKETQYF.

The chain uses TRBV6-6 and TRBJ2-1; 9 bases line up with TRBD2. The CDR3 extends over 14 amino acids. The J segment lost 9 bases and the V segment lost 3 bases, leaving 6 bases of the junction unmatched. The V gene's germline CDR1 is MNHNY and CDR2 SVGAGI (reference sequence). The CDR3 sequence is CASSYAGGGSEQFF. The DNA of the CDR3 is TGTGCCAGCAGTTATGCGGGAGGGGGGAGTGAGCAGTTCTTC.

The chain combines TRBV18 with TRBJ2-1, with D possibly being TRBD2 (6 bases). CDR1 and CDR2 from the germline V gene are KGHSH and LQKENI. V lost 3 bases and J 15 bases, leaving 21 bases between the germline ends. The CDR3 loop spans 14 amino acids. The CDR3: CASSPTRESLAGFF. The CDR3 nucleotides read TGTGCCAGCTCACCTACACGCGAATCACTAGCCGGGTTCTTC.

The chain employs TRBV5-4 and TRBJ1-3; D is unclear. This CDR3 is 15 amino acids long. Germline CDR1 is SGHNT and CDR2 is YYREEE (reference sequence). The V gene lost 1 base and the J gene lost 3 bases, with 11 bases spanning the gap. The CDR3 DNA is TGTGCCAGCAGCTTGAACGGCGCGGGTGGAAACACCATATATTTT. This codes for CASSLNGAGGNTIYF.

The rearrangement joins TRBV18 to TRBJ2-5, with D possibly being TRBD1 (6 bases). The CDR3 totals 14 residues. V lost 4 bases, J lost 2 bases, and 11 bases lay in between. The germline gives CDR1 KGHSH, CDR2 LQKENI. CDR3 sequence: CASSLGQGQETQYF. For the CDR3, the DNA is TGTGCCAGCTCACTTGGGCAGGGGCAAGAGACCCAGTACTTC.

This clone was seen more than once but under ten times. The chain joins TRBV29-1 to TRBJ2-5; 13 bases are a match to TRBD2. Trimming cost V 7 bases and J 5 bases; bases outside gene matches: 7. Germline CDR1 is SQVTM and CDR2 is ANQGSEA. CDR3 length: 14 amino acids. The CDR3 nucleotides read TGCAGCGGCTCGGGGACTAGCGGGACCGAGACCCAGTACTTC. This sequence encodes CSGSGTSGTETQYF.

The rearrangement joins TRBV5-5 to TRBJ1-5, with D possibly being TRBD1 (5 bases). This CDR3 has 14 residues. CDR1 and CDR2 from the germline V gene are SGHKS and YYEKEE (reference sequence). With 0 bases removed from V and 4 bases from J, the gap between germline ends came to 8 bases. CDR3 bases: TGTGCCAGCAGCTTGGAGGGGCCGAATCAGCCCCAGCATTTT. Translation gives CASSLEGPNQPQHF.

In its sample, this clone was seen once. The chain joins TRBV5-1 to TRBJ2-7; perhaps TRBD2 as D (7 bases). Trimming pared 6 bases from V and 2 bases from J, leaving 18 bases between. The CDR3 contains 15 residues. Germline V gene sequence: CDR1 SGHRS, CDR2 YFSETQ. The CDR3 sequence: CASTTGGAATYEQYF. CDR3 nucleotides: TGCGCCAGCACGACTGGGGGGGCAGCCACCTACGAGCAGTACTTC.

This clone was detected only once. The gene calls are TRBV5-4 and TRBJ2-1; TRBD1 matches at 8 bases. The CDR3 length is 13 residues. Trimming cost V 4 bases and J 8 bases; bases outside gene matches: 5. From germline, CDR1 is SGHNT and CDR2 YYREEE (reference sequence). The CDR3, as DNA: TGTGCCAGCAGCCTGACAGGGGTCTATGAGCAGTTCTTC. Its translation is CASSLTGVYEQFF.

This clone was seen a single time. The chain links TRBV14 to TRBJ2-1; 9 bases line up with TRBD2. Germline trimming cut 1 base from V and 3 bases from J; bases unmatched to any gene: 4. Germline values: CDR1 SGHDN, CDR2 FVKESK. This CDR3 is 16 amino acids long. The CDR3 loop reads CASSQGRREGYNEQFF. CDR3 in DNA: TGTGCCAGCAGCCAAGGGCGGCGGGAGGGCTACAATGAGCAGTTCTTC.

The sample holds one count of this clone. The chain joins TRBV18 to TRBJ2-3; possibly TRBD2 for D (6 bases). The V end was cut by 8 bases, the J end by 3 bases, with 18 bases between. Looked up from germline, CDR1 is KGHSH and CDR2 is LQKENI. CDR3 size: 15 residues. In DNA, the CDR3 is TGTGCCAGCCTGTCTCGGGAGTTTGTAACAGATACGCAGTATTTT. This encodes CASLSREFVTDTQYF.

This clone was seen just once. The V and J genes are TRBV15 and TRBJ2-7; TRBD1 matches at 7 bases. The germline CDR1 and CDR2 sequences are LNHNV and YYDKDF (reference sequence). The CDR3 has 14 residues. The V gene end was trimmed by 3 bases and the J gene end by 9 bases; junction bases not matched to a gene: 11. CDR3 region: CATSSALQGIGQYF. In DNA form, the CDR3 reads TGTGCCACCAGCAGCGCATTACAGGGGATTGGGCAGTACTTC.

The V gene is TRBV6-6, the J gene TRBJ1-1; D remains ambiguous. The germline gives CDR1 MNHNY, CDR2 SVGAGI (reference sequence). Trimming shortened V by 7 bases and J by 0 bases, and 6 bases separated the two germline ends. CDR3 length equals 12 residues. The CDR3: CASTRLNTEAFF. The CDR3 DNA reads as TGTGCCAGCACTCGATTGAACACTGAAGCTTTCTTT.

CDR3 sequence: CASSLERRDTEAFF. CDR3 nucleotides: TGTGCCAGCAGCTTAGAGCGCAGGGACACTGAAGCTTTCTTT. The chain carries TRBV11-2 and TRBJ1-1; D possibly corresponds to TRBD1 (5 bases). Germline lookup yields CDR1 SGHAT and CDR2 FQNNGV. The length of the CDR3 is 14 residues. Between the trimmed V and J ends, which lost 0 bases and 3 bases, there was a span of 8 bases.

This chain connects TRBV7-9 to TRBJ1-5; D not resolved. The CDR3 covers 12 residues. Germline CDR1 is SEHNR and CDR2 is FQNEAQ (reference sequence). V gave up 5 bases and J gave up 6 bases, with 8 bases separating them. This CDR3 is CASSRGIQPQHF. CDR3 nucleotides: TGTGCCAGCAGCCGAGGGATTCAGCCCCAGCATTTT.

V gene TRBV7-2 combines with J gene TRBJ2-7; a possible D gene is TRBD1 (5 bases). The V end was cut by 3 bases, the J end by 3 bases, with 12 bases between. CDR1 and CDR2 from the germline V gene are SGHTA and FQGNSA. The CDR3 is 14 residues long. CDR3 residues: CASSLAAQGYEQYF. CDR3 DNA sequence: TGTGCCAGCAGCTTGGCGGCCCAGGGCTACGAGCAGTACTTC. The variable domain in full, with the rest retrieved from reference TRBV7-2 and TRBJ2-7, is GAGVSQSPSNKVTEKGKDVELRCDPISGHTALYWYRQSLGQGLEFLIYFQGNSAPDKSGLPSDRFSAERTGGSVSTLTIQRTQQEDSAVYLCASSLAAQGYEQYFGPGTRLTVT.

The chain carries TRBV7-9 and TRBJ2-3, with no clear D. V was shortened by 2 bases and J by 10 bases, with 13 bases between the two germline ends. The CDR3 covers 13 residues. Germline V gene lookup returns CDR1 SEHNR and CDR2 FQNEAQ (reference sequence). The CDR3 loop reads CASSLIQGRSQYF. In nucleotides, the CDR3 is TGTGCCAGCAGCTTAATTCAAGGCCGTTCGCAGTATTTT.

This chain connects TRBV13 to TRBJ1-2, with TRBD1 identical over 7 bases. Trimming removed 4 bases from V and 7 bases from J; junction bases left unmatched: 15. The CDR3 covers 16 residues. Germline lookup yields CDR1 PRHDT and CDR2 FYEKMQ (reference sequence). CDR3: CASSSILYNRQGGYTF. The CDR3 region has the DNA TGTGCCAGCAGCTCCATCCTATACAACCGACAGGGTGGCTACACCTTC.

This clone came up once. The chain couples TRBV18 to TRBJ2-3; TRBD2 aligns across 10 bases. The germline CDR1 and CDR2 sequences are KGHSH and LQKENI. This CDR3 has 17 amino acids. Losses at the gene ends were 1 base for V and 4 bases for J; bases not matched to a gene: 8. The CDR3 bases are TGTGCCAGCTCACCACTCGGCTCCGGGACTAGCGCAGATACGCAGTATTTT. As protein: CASSPLGSGTSADTQYF.

The chain has TRBV27 and TRBJ1-4; D is undetermined. The V end lost 2 bases, the J end lost 8 bases, and 12 bases lay between the germline ends. The CDR3 has 14 amino acids. CDR1 MNHEY and CDR2 SMNVEV come from the germline V gene (reference sequence). CDR3 loop: CASSLKGSGEKLFF. The CDR3 DNA is TGTGCCAGCAGTTTAAAAGGGAGTGGAGAAAAACTGTTTTTT.

V is TRBV7-8 and J is TRBJ2-1; D possibly corresponds to TRBD1 (6 bases). The germline gives CDR1 SGHVS, CDR2 FQNEAQ. The CDR3 is 12 residues long. Trimming left V 2 bases short and J 10 bases short, with 9 bases between. This CDR3 reads CASSLRRGEQFF. The CDR3, as DNA: TGTGCCAGCAGCTTAAGAAGGGGGGAGCAGTTCTTC.

There are a few counts of this clone. The chain links TRBV7-2 to TRBJ2-7; 11 nucleotides line up with TRBD1. Germline CDR1 SGHTA, CDR2 FQGNSA. Trimming took 1 base from V and 3 from J; bases not matched to a gene: 11. CDR3 length equals 18 residues. CDR3 residues: CASSLVSVWGTGGYEQYF. The CDR3 DNA reads as TGTGCCAGCAGCTTAGTTTCAGTGTGGGGGACAGGGGGCTACGAGCAGTACTTC.

The chain carries TRBV7-6 and TRBJ2-6; D is unresolved. The ends were cut back, 2 bases at V and 0 bases at J, with 2 bases in the middle. Per germline, CDR1 SGHVS and CDR2 FNYEAQ. The CDR3 totals 14 residues. The DNA of the CDR3 is TGTGCCAGCAGCTTACCCTCTGGGGCCAACGTCCTGACTTTC. This sequence encodes CASSLPSGANVLTF.